The next 30 T cell receptor beta chains were all read from a single sample in a study of vaccination and CD4 T cells after COVID-19. Sequencing of the DNA from cultured CD4+ T cells was carried out with the Oncomine TCR Beta short-read assay. TCRdb re-derived calls from the PCR reads in MiXCR, one entry per CDR3 protein. The sample yields about 13,000 distinct CDR3 sequences, approximately 57% seen once. Their target antigens are unknown. The treatment is: roughly 11-day PBMC culture with coronavirus spike peptide pools or control peptides (ViraFEST assay). The sequencing input was CD4+ T cells from blood, cultured in vitro. The source is a human donor who had recovered from COVID-19.

The chain links TRBV5-1 to TRBJ2-1; TRBD1 agrees at 10 bases. V trimming: 0 bases; J trimming: 7 bases; junction bases outside the gene matches: 1. The CDR3 consists of 14 residues. Germline V gene sequence: CDR1 SGHRS, CDR2 YFSETQ. CDR3 nucleotides: TGCGCCAGCAGCTTGGGGACAGGGGGTAATGAGCAGTTCTTC. Translation gives CASSLGTGGNEQFF.

The CDR3 protein is CASSFPSGRGTGELFF. The CDR3 DNA is TGTGCCAGCAGCTTTCCTAGCGGGAGGGGCACCGGGGAGCTGTTTTTT. The chain recombines TRBV12-1 with TRBJ2-2; the D call of TRBD2 is as the table states it, not checked on the DNA. TRBV12-1 is deemed a pseudogene. There are 16 residues in the CDR3.

The chain combines TRBV7-6 with TRBJ2-7; D remains unclear. Germline CDR1 SGHVS, CDR2 FNYEAQ. CDR3 length: 15 amino acids. V was shortened by 1 base and J by 6 bases, with 16 bases between the two germline ends. The chain's CDR3 is CASSLGSDIGREQYF. The CDR3 region has the DNA TGTGCCAGCAGCTTAGGAAGTGACATCGGACGCGAGCAGTACTTC.

The chain carries TRBV11-1 and TRBJ2-5, with 13 bases fitting TRBD2. V lost 5 bases, J lost 2 bases, and 5 bases stayed unmatched. The CDR3 runs to 16 residues. Germline values: CDR1 SGHAT, CDR2 FQDESV (reference sequence). The CDR3 bases are TGTGCCAGCAGCCCCGGGACTAGCGGGACTCAAGAGACCCAGTACTTC. This codes for CASSPGTSGTQETQYF. Full variable domain (missing parts from reference TRBV11-1 and TRBJ2-5): EAEVAQSPRYKITEKSQAVAFWCDPISGHATLYWYRQILGQGPELLVQFQDESVVDDSQLPKDRFSAERLKGVDSTLKIQPAELGDSAMYLCASSPGTSGTQETQYFGPGTRLLVL.

The chain uses TRBV6-5 and TRBJ2-1; TRBD2 agrees at 7 bases. V gave up 4 bases and J gave up 2 bases; unmatched junction bases: 2. This CDR3 is built from 14 residues. Germline assignment: CDR1 MNHEY and CDR2 SVGAGI. The CDR3 nucleotides are TGTGCCAGCAGTTCTAGCGGTGCCTACAATGAGCAGTTCTTC. Residues: CASSSSGAYNEQFF.

The V gene is TRBV7-2, the J gene TRBJ1-5; 7 positions match TRBD1. Germline loops: CDR1 SGHTA, CDR2 FQGNSA. V shed 2 bases and J 3 bases; nucleotides not matched to a gene: 4. The CDR3 runs to 15 residues. CDR3 nucleotides: TGTGCCAGCAGCTTACGAGGACAGGACAATCAGCCCCAGCATTTT. Its translation is CASSLRGQDNQPQHF. Together with reference TRBV7-2 and TRBJ1-5, the CDR3 gives the full variable domain: GAGVSQSPSNKVTEKGKDVELRCDPISGHTALYWYRQSLGQGLEFLIYFQGNSAPDKSGLPSDRFSAERTGGSVSTLTIQRTQQEDSAVYLCASSLRGQDNQPQHFGDGTRLSIL.

This clonotype was detected a few times. The chain has TRBV5-4 and TRBJ1-1; no definite D call. Trimming cost V 4 bases and J 6 bases, with 16 bases left between them. Per germline, CDR1 SGHNT and CDR2 YYREEE (reference sequence). CDR3 length: 14 amino acids. The CDR3 reads CASSPRSGLAEAFF. In DNA, the CDR3 is TGTGCCAGCAGCCCGAGGTCCGGGTTGGCTGAAGCTTTCTTT.

The rearrangement joins TRBV20-1 to TRBJ2-7; D perhaps matches TRBD2 (6 bases). The CDR3 runs 13 residues. Deletions cut 3 bases from V and 4 bases from J, with 13 bases between. Germline V gene lookup returns CDR1 DFQATT and CDR2 SNEGSKA (reference sequence). CDR3 nucleotides: TGCAGTGCTAGCCCTACTAGCAGATACGAGCAGTACTTC. Translation: CSASPTSRYEQYF.

This chain links TRBV7-6 with TRBJ2-2, with D possibly matching TRBD2 (5 bases). The V and J ends lost 6 bases and 5 bases respectively, with 16 bases between them. The CDR3 contains 15 residues. Germline CDR1 is SGHVS and CDR2 is FNYEAQ. The CDR3 here is CASSFSALGTGELFF. CDR3 nucleotide sequence: TGTGCCAGCAGTTTTAGCGCCCTGGGAACCGGGGAGCTGTTTTTT.

A note on this clonotype: Mismatch with germline at one junction end may stem from a read error. The CDR3 DNA reads as TGTGCCAGCAGCCTAGCCATAGGGACTAGCGATGAGCAGTTCTTC. This gives the protein CASSLAIGTSDEQFF. The chain carries TRBV11-1 and TRBJ2-1, with 10 bases aligning to TRBD2. The V gene's germline CDR1 is SGHAT and CDR2 FQDESV (reference sequence). CDR3 length: 15 amino acids.

V usage is TRBV11-2 and J usage is TRBJ1-2; the match to TRBD1 covers 7 bases. V dropped 2 bases and J dropped 2; count of bases not matched to a gene: 8. This CDR3 spans 16 amino acids. Germline assignment: CDR1 SGHAT and CDR2 FQNNGV. The CDR3: CASSLLRDRINYGYTF. The CDR3 DNA follows: TGTGCCAGCAGCTTACTCCGGGACAGAATCAACTATGGCTACACCTTC.

This rearrangement joins TRBV12-3 or TRBV12-4 to TRBJ2-5; D tentatively reads TRBD1 or TRBD2 (5 bases each). There are 13 residues in the CDR3. The germline V and J ends were trimmed by 6 bases and 2 bases, with 10 bases remaining between them. This CDR3 is CASRTGPQETQYF. CDR3 nucleotide sequence: TGTGCCAGCAGGACGGGACCTCAAGAGACCCAGTACTTC.

This clonotype was found a few times. The chain links TRBV5-1 to TRBJ2-7; possible D gene TRBD1, 5 bases. V was pared by 0 bases and J by 6 bases, with 10 bases between. Germline CDR1 and CDR2: SGHRS and YFSETQ. The CDR3 has 13 residues. CDR3 nucleotides: TGCGCCAGCAGCTTGGGGGCAGGGCGCGAGCAGTACTTC. As protein: CASSLGAGREQYF.

The V gene is TRBV6-2 or TRBV6-3, the J gene TRBJ2-2; tentatively, D is TRBD2 (5 bases). The V gene lost 8 bases and the J gene lost 1 base, with 5 bases spanning the gap. The CDR3 covers 12 residues. Germline CDR1 MNHEY, CDR2 SVGEGT. As DNA, the CDR3 is TGTGCCAGCCGGGAGAACACCGGGGAGCTGTTTTTT. This gives the protein CASRENTGELFF.

This clonotype was seen a few times. This sequence joins TRBV21-1 and TRBJ1-6; the table's D call, TRBD1, was not checked against the DNA. TRBV21-1 is a pseudogene locus. The CDR3 covers 14 residues. DNA for the CDR3: TGTGCCAGCAGCAAGCCCCGCAGGGGTTCACCCCTCCACTTT. Protein: CASSKPRRGSPLHF.

V and J are TRBV12-3 or TRBV12-4 and TRBJ2-1; TRBD2 agrees at 10 bases. The CDR3 covers 15 residues. Trimming removed 6 bases from V and 5 bases from J; junction bases left unmatched: 7. In nucleotides, the CDR3 is TGTGCCAGCAGATACGGGACTAGCGCCGACAATGAGCAGTTCTTC. Protein: CASRYGTSADNEQFF.

J is TRBJ1-3 and V is TRBV7-9; D may be TRBD1 (6 bases). The germline V and J ends were trimmed by 1 base and 1 base, with 11 bases remaining between them. Germline CDR1 SEHNR, CDR2 FQNEAQ (reference sequence). CDR3 length: 16 amino acids. CDR3 sequence (DNA): TGTGCCAGCAGCTTAGGATTAGGGGGGTCTGGAAACACCATATATTTT. It encodes CASSLGLGGSGNTIYF.

As to this clonotype: The junction departs from germline at one end; a sequencing error may be responsible. The rearrangement joins TRBV30 to TRBJ2-1, with 10 bases aligning to TRBD2. The germline CDR1 and CDR2 sequences are GTSNPN and SVGIG (reference sequence). CDR3 length: 14 residues. DNA of the CDR3: TGTGCCCGGAGTGGACTAGCGGCCTACAATGAGCAGTTCTTC. Its translation: CARSGLAAYNEQFF. The entire variable domain, with the rest obtained from reference TRBV30 and TRBJ2-1, is as follows: SQTIHQWPATLVQPVGSPLSLECTVEGTSNPNLYWYRQAAGRGLQLLFYSVGIGQISSEVPQNLSASRPQDRQFILSSKKLLLSDSGFYLCARSGLAAYNEQFFGPGTRLTVL.

This rearrangement joins TRBV7-9 to TRBJ2-6; D call uncertain. Trimming pared 4 bases from V and 0 bases from J, leaving 13 bases between. Germline values: CDR1 SEHNR, CDR2 FQNEAQ (reference sequence). The length of the CDR3 is 17 residues. The CDR3 DNA is TGTGCCAGCAGCTACGCCCGGGCCAGCTCTGGGGCCAACGTCCTGACTTTC. This gives the protein CASSYARASSGANVLTF.

The gene calls are TRBV9 and TRBJ2-3, with D possibly TRBD1 on 6 matching bases. Trimming took 3 bases from V and 5 from J, leaving 13 bases between them. CDR1 SGDLS and CDR2 YYNGEE come from the germline V gene. The CDR3 is 14 amino acids. The CDR3 is CASSASTGLDTQYF. For the CDR3, the DNA is TGTGCCAGCAGCGCAAGTACAGGGTTAGATACGCAGTATTTT.

By share, this clonotype ranks as medium-sized. The gene calls are TRBV10-3 and TRBJ1-1; perhaps TRBD1 as D (6 bases). V was pared by 3 bases and J by 4 bases, with 9 bases between. This CDR3 comprises 13 residues. Looked up from germline, CDR1 is ENHRY and CDR2 is SYGVKD. CDR3 coding DNA: TGTGCCATCAGTGATGGGGGCTCCACTGAAGCTTTCTTT. This encodes CAISDGGSTEAFF.

The chain uses TRBV6-2 or TRBV6-3 and TRBJ2-3; D is perhaps TRBD1 (5 bases). Germline CDR1 and CDR2: MNHEY and SVGEGT. Trimming stripped 0 bases from V and 2 bases from J, with 12 bases between. The CDR3 loop spans 16 amino acids. The CDR3 nucleotides are TGTGCCAGCAGTTACTCAGCCAGGGAACACACAGATACGCAGTATTTT. The encoded protein is CASSYSAREHTDTQYF.

The rearrangement links TRBV12-3 or TRBV12-4 to TRBJ2-1; D may correspond to TRBD1 or TRBD2 (5 bases each). This CDR3 is built from 20 residues. Trimming left V 2 bases short and J 0 bases short, with 23 bases between. The CDR3 sequence: CASSLRGAFLGPSSYNEQFF. The CDR3 nucleotides read TGTGCCAGCAGTTTACGGGGAGCTTTCCTGGGGCCGAGCTCCTACAATGAGCAGTTCTTC.

A few counts support this clonotype. The chain uses TRBV2 and TRBJ1-1, with D maybe TRBD1 (5 bases). Germline V gene sequence: CDR1 SNHLY, CDR2 FYNNEI. The V and J ends lost 7 bases and 3 bases respectively, with 12 bases between them. The CDR3 spans 13 residues. CDR3 protein: CASNPGTHTEAFF. The DNA of the CDR3 is TGTGCCAGCAATCCAGGGACCCACACTGAAGCTTTCTTT.

The sample holds a few counts of this clonotype. The chain joins TRBV6-2 or TRBV6-3 to TRBJ2-1; 8 nucleotides align to TRBD2. Losses at the gene ends were 5 bases for V and 0 bases for J; bases not matched to a gene: 0. This CDR3 comprises 14 residues. Germline CDR1 is MNHEY and CDR2 is SVGEGT. The CDR3, as DNA: TGTGCCAGCAGTAGCGGGAGCTCCTACAATGAGCAGTTCTTC. Encoded protein: CASSSGSSYNEQFF.

This sequence joins TRBV2 and TRBJ2-7; maybe TRBD2 (6 bases). This CDR3 region has 14 residues. Looked up from germline, CDR1 is SNHLY and CDR2 is FYNNEI. Trimming pared 7 bases from V and 4 bases from J, leaving 17 bases between. CDR3 bases: TGTGCCAGCAACCCCCCTGGAGGGTTATACGAGCAGTACTTC. The encoded protein is CASNPPGGLYEQYF.

This clonotype is medium-sized within its sample. The V and J genes are TRBV15 and TRBJ1-2; D perhaps matches TRBD1 (5 bases). The V and J ends lost 1 base and 0 bases respectively, with 9 bases between them. The length of the CDR3 is 15 residues. Germline V CDR1 and CDR2: LNHNV, YYDKDF (reference sequence). The CDR3 bases are TGTGCCACCAGCAGAGCCACGGGGGCTAACTATGGCTACACCTTC. It yields the protein CATSRATGANYGYTF.

CDR3 nucleotide sequence: TGTGCCAGCTCCTTGGGAGGGGCGCGGGATTTATTAGGCTATGGCTACACCTTC. Its translation: CASSLGGARDLLGYGYTF. The V and J genes are TRBV7-2 and TRBJ1-2, with D maybe TRBD1 (5 bases). The length of the CDR3 is 18 residues. Between the trimmed V and J ends, which lost 8 bases and 4 bases, there was a span of 29 bases. CDR1 is SGHTA and CDR2 is FQGNSA in the germline V gene.

This clonotype ranks as medium-sized. The chain employs TRBV4-1 and TRBJ2-3; no firm D call. Germline V gene data show CDR1 as MGHRA and CDR2 as YSYEKL. V was clipped by 2 bases and J by 5 bases, with 14 bases between them. This CDR3 comprises 15 residues. The CDR3 spells CASSQFSGRVDTQYF. The CDR3 bases are TGCGCCAGCAGCCAATTCTCGGGTAGGGTAGATACGCAGTATTTT.

This rearrangement joins TRBV6-4 to TRBJ2-1; 8 positions match TRBD2. CDR1 is MRHNA, CDR2 SNTAGT, per germline. The CDR3 has 17 amino acids. V trimming: 0 bases; J trimming: 4 bases; junction bases outside the gene matches: 8. The CDR3 protein is CASSDSSGTRDYNEQFF. The CDR3 DNA follows: TGTGCCAGCAGTGACTCCTCCGGGACTAGGGATTACAATGAGCAGTTCTTC.